Below are 16 T cell receptor beta chains sequenced from a single sample in a study of blood T cell repertoires in COVID-19. The table came from immunoSEQ multiplex PCR; TCRdb's copy has only in-frame clones and leaves some out. The table lists around 130,000 clones, around 87% of them singletons. Sequencing was performed on peripheral blood. These receptors were obtained from a woman in her fifties or sixties with acute or convalescent COVID-19.

This CDR3 is CASSLGTGYTEAFF. The CDR3 bases are TGCGCCAGCAGCTTGGGGACAGGGTATACTGAAGCTTTCTTT. The chain recombines TRBV5-1 with TRBJ1-1, with 8 nucleotides matching TRBD1. The V gene's germline CDR1 is SGHRS and CDR2 YFSETQ. There are 14 residues in the CDR3. With 0 bases clipped from V and 5 bases from J, the junction kept 3 bases outside the gene matches.

This clone was seen only a few times. This chain uses TRBV19 with TRBJ1-5, with D perhaps TRBD1 (6 bases). Trimming removed 7 bases at V and 7 bases at J, with 20 bases between. Germline V gene data show CDR1 as LNHDA and CDR2 as SQIVND (reference sequence). The CDR3 is 15 amino acids. Here the CDR3 DNA reads TGTGCCAGTATAGCCCAAGGGGGAAAGGGCCAGCCCCAGCATTTT. Protein: CASIAQGGKGQPQHF.

The chain uses TRBV4-2 and TRBJ2-1, with 9 positions matching TRBD2. CDR1 is LGHNA and CDR2 is YNFKEQ in the germline V gene. The CDR3 is 16 residues long. J lost 7 bases, V lost 3 bases, and 10 bases had no gene match. The CDR3 bases are TGTGCCAGCAGCCAGCTAGGGGCGGGAGGGGGTAATGAGCAGTTCTTC. This sequence encodes CASSQLGAGGGNEQFF.

This CDR3 reads CASSSGQGAGNEQFF. The CDR3 DNA follows: TGCGCCAGCAGCTCCGGACAGGGGGCAGGGAATGAGCAGTTCTTC. The chain has TRBV5-1 and TRBJ2-1, with TRBD1 matching over 11 bases. Germline V CDR1 and CDR2: SGHRS, YFSETQ. The CDR3 totals 15 residues. V was pared by 3 bases and J by 7 bases, with 6 bases of the junction left unmatched.

V gene TRBV5-1 combines with J gene TRBJ1-4, with 9 bases matching TRBD1. The CDR3 contains 15 residues. V lost 1 base and J lost 7; bases outside the gene matches: 5. Germline-derived CDR1 and CDR2 are SGHRS and YFSETQ. CDR3 nucleotides: TGCGCCAGCAGCTTGACGGGGACAGGGACTGAAAAACTGTTTTTT. This translates into CASSLTGTGTEKLFF.

The chain employs TRBV11-3 and TRBJ2-1; no clear D gene. V gave up 4 bases and J gave up 0 bases, with 13 bases separating them. The CDR3 is 16 amino acids. CDR1 and CDR2 from the germline V gene are SGHNT and YENEEA. Here the CDR3 DNA reads TGTGCCAGCAGCTCGTCTCTGGAGAGCTCCTACAATGAGCAGTTCTTC. Protein: CASSSSLESSYNEQFF.

This clone appeared once. V is TRBV19 and J is TRBJ1-2; D gene uncertain. CDR3 length equals 12 residues. The V gene lost 5 bases and the J gene lost 7 bases, with 11 bases spanning the gap. In germline, CDR1 is LNHDA, CDR2 SQIVND (reference sequence). The CDR3 DNA reads TGTGCCAGTAGTGTCCAAAGGAGTGGCTACACCTTC. Its translation: CASSVQRSGYTF.

This clone was seen a handful of times. V usage is TRBV7-2 and J usage is TRBJ1-5; D unresolved. The CDR3 consists of 14 residues. Germline V lookup: CDR1 SGHTA, CDR2 FQGNSA. V lost 2 bases, J lost 6 bases, and 11 bases lay in between. The CDR3 sequence: CASSLSRLIQPQHF. The CDR3 DNA reads TGTGCCAGCAGCTTAAGCAGGCTTATTCAGCCCCAGCATTTT.

V gene TRBV5-1 combines with J gene TRBJ2-1, with 11 bases aligning to TRBD2. V lost 4 bases, J lost 0 bases, and 12 bases stayed unmatched. Germline V gene lookup returns CDR1 SGHRS and CDR2 YFSETQ. The CDR3 runs to 19 residues. The CDR3 reads CASSPSLLAGVGSYNEQFF. For the CDR3, the DNA is TGCGCCAGCAGCCCAAGTCTACTAGCGGGAGTGGGCTCCTACAATGAGCAGTTCTTC.

V is TRBV12-3 or TRBV12-4 and J is TRBJ2-3; D not resolved. There are 13 residues in the CDR3. V lost 7 bases and J lost 0, with 8 bases in between. CDR3 region: CASKTDSTDTQYF. CDR3 DNA: TGTGCCAGCAAAACAGACAGCACAGATACGCAGTATTTT.

The chain employs TRBV5-1 and TRBJ2-3; tentatively, D is TRBD2 (6 bases). The CDR3 covers 14 residues. V was shortened by 7 bases and J by 2 bases, with 14 bases between the two germline ends. Germline CDR1 and CDR2: SGHRS and YFSETQ. CDR3 sequence: CASRESGNTDTQYF. For the CDR3, the DNA is TGCGCCAGCCGGGAGAGCGGTAACACAGATACGCAGTATTTT.

The table lists this clone with a few counts. This sequence joins TRBV10-3 and TRBJ2-2; 7 bases align to TRBD1. The length of the CDR3 is 15 residues. V was clipped by 6 bases and J by 7 bases; unmatched bases: 11. Germline assignment: CDR1 ENHRY and CDR2 SYGVKD. The chain's CDR3 is CAISLSQGVGGELFF. The CDR3 DNA sequence: TGTGCCATCAGCCTCTCGCAGGGGGTCGGCGGGGAGCTGTTTTTT.

The chain couples TRBV10-3 to TRBJ1-2; 8 nucleotides line up with TRBD1. CDR1 is ENHRY and CDR2 is SYGVKD in the germline V gene. The trim removed 5 bases at V and 2 bases at J, leaving 10 bases unmatched. The CDR3 sequence is 16 residues long. In nucleotides, the CDR3 is TGTGCCATCAGTTCCTCCGACAGGGGACGAAACTATGGCTACACCTTC. This codes for CAISSSDRGRNYGYTF.

This chain links TRBV6-5 with TRBJ1-1; a possible D gene is TRBD1 (6 bases). CDR1 MNHEY and CDR2 SVGAGI come from the germline V gene. CDR3 length: 14 amino acids. The V gene lost 5 bases and the J gene lost 0 bases, with 10 bases spanning the gap. The CDR3 reads CASSRGHLNTEAFF. The CDR3 DNA reads as TGTGCCAGCAGTCGGGGACACTTGAACACTGAAGCTTTCTTT.

The V gene is TRBV18, the J gene TRBJ1-2, with TRBD1 matching over 9 bases. With V trimmed by 4 bases and J by 6 bases, 6 bases remained unmatched. Germline values: CDR1 KGHSH, CDR2 LQKENI. The length of the CDR3 is 14 residues. In DNA, the CDR3 is TGTGCCAGCTCACACCCCGGGACAGGGAATGGCTACACCTTC. Translated: CASSHPGTGNGYTF. Looking up the rest from reference TRBV18 and TRBJ1-2 gives the full variable domain: NAGVMQNPRHLVRRRGQEARLRCSPMKGHSHVYWYRQLPEEGLKFMVYLQKENIIDESGMPKERFSAEFPKEGPSILRIQQVVRGDSAAYFCASSHPGTGNGYTFGSGTRLTVV.

The V gene is TRBV29-1, the J gene TRBJ2-5, with D perhaps TRBD1 (6 bases). Trimming stripped 3 bases from V and 7 bases from J, with 12 bases between. From germline, CDR1 is SQVTM and CDR2 ANQGSEA. The length of the CDR3 is 12 residues. The CDR3 DNA reads as TGCAGCGTTGATTTCAGGGGTAGGACCCAGTACTTC. Its protein is CSVDFRGRTQYF.